The sequence of this T cell receptor beta chain was determined in a study of blood T cell dynamics during melanoma immunotherapy. The repertoire was sequenced with immunoSEQ multiplex PCR; TCRdb's copy has only in-frame clones and lacks some. Altogether 9,700 or so clones are present, around 90% being singletons, with the ten largest covering roughly a third. Documented time point: pre-treatment baseline. The CDR3 contains 17 residues. Specimen: blood, collected from a patient treated with checkpoint blockade. The receptor's source is a human donor with melanoma. The genes are TRBV21-1 and TRBJ2-5; the table's TRBD2 call for D was not verified on the DNA. TRBV21-1 is described as a pseudogene. The CDR3 loop is CASRKGGLAGDWETQYF. The CDR3 DNA reads as TGTGCCAGCAGGAAGGGGGGGCTAGCGGGAGATTGGGAGACCCAGTACTTC.